The next 3 T cell receptor beta chains were all read from a single sample in a study of preoperative IRX-2 immunotherapy in early breast cancer. Described treatment: preoperative locoregional IRX-2 cytokine immunotherapy. The assay was immunoSEQ multiplex PCR, and TCRdb's table has in-frame clones only and misses some. This table holds tens of thousands of clones, nearly 95% found once. Sample collection was performed from a patient treated with IRX-2 immunotherapy. Receptor source: a human donor with breast cancer.

V is TRBV27 and J is TRBJ2-2; TRBD2 agrees at 7 bases. Germline V lookup: CDR1 MNHEY, CDR2 SMNVEV (reference sequence). V was pared by 1 base and J by 2 bases, with 7 bases of the junction left unmatched. CDR3 length: 17 residues. In DNA form, the CDR3 reads TGTGCCAGCAGTTTATTCGCGGGAGTAAGCAACACCGGGGAGCTGTTTTTT. Translated, it gives CASSLFAGVSNTGELFF.

This clone turned up a few times. The chain carries TRBV5-4 and TRBJ1-6; maybe TRBD1 (5 bases). Trimming removed 4 bases from V and 10 bases from J, with 12 bases in between. The germline V gene has CDR1 SGHNT and CDR2 YYREEE (reference sequence). CDR3 size: 13 residues. DNA of the CDR3: TGTGCCAGCAGCGATCCGGGACCCTCACCCCTCCACTTT. Protein product: CASSDPGPSPLHF.

The rearrangement links TRBV15 to TRBJ1-1, with a weak D call TRBD1 (5 bases). This CDR3 has 14 amino acids. CDR1 and CDR2 from the germline V gene are LNHNV and YYDKDF (reference sequence). V shed 1 base and J shed 4 bases, with 10 bases lying between them. In DNA, the CDR3 is TGTGCCACCAGCAGAGGGGGGGTAAGCACTGAAGCTTTCTTT. Encoded protein: CATSRGGVSTEAFF. The complete variable domain, with remaining parts taken from reference TRBV15 and TRBJ1-1, reads DAMVIQNPRYQVTQFGKPVTLSCSQTLNHNVMYWYQQKSSQAPKLLFHYYDKDFNNEADTPDNFQSRRPNTSFCFLDIRSPGLGDTAMYLCATSRGGVSTEAFFGQGTRLTVV.